Each of the 12 T cell receptor beta chains below was sequenced from the same sample in a study of CD4+ T cells in melanoma. The repertoire was sequenced with immunoSEQ multiplex PCR; TCRdb's copy has only in-frame clones and lacks some. The sample shows about 10,000 clones, around 84% of them seen only once. Sequences were obtained from cells from a culture (not recorded whether cultured in vitro). The receptor source for this set is a human donor with melanoma.

The chain uses TRBV9 and TRBJ1-2; possibly TRBD1 for D (5 bases). Trimming removed 2 bases from V and 10 bases from J, with 9 bases in between. CDR1 is SGDLS and CDR2 is YYNGEE in the germline V gene. This CDR3 has 11 amino acids. CDR3 coding DNA: TGTGCCAGCAGCGTGAGGGGCCACTACACCTTC. Its translation is CASSVRGHYTF.

The chain combines TRBV9 with TRBJ1-5, with 7 bases that match TRBD1. V shed 4 bases and J 5 bases; nucleotides not matched to a gene: 9. The germline V gene encodes CDR1 SGDLS and CDR2 YYNGEE. This CDR3 is 15 amino acids long. Here the CDR3 reads CASSQGGTVYQPQHF. CDR3 nucleotides: TGTGCCAGCAGCCAGGGGGGGACAGTCTATCAGCCCCAGCATTTT.

The rearrangement joins TRBV27 to TRBJ1-3; perhaps TRBD1 as D (5 bases). Germline lookup yields CDR1 MNHEY and CDR2 SMNVEV (reference sequence). CDR3 length equals 15 residues. Trimming removed 2 bases from V and 0 bases from J, with 8 bases in between. CDR3 bases: TGTGCCAGCAGTTTAAACGGGGGCTCTGGAAACACCATATATTTT. Its translation is CASSLNGGSGNTIYF.

The V gene is TRBV19, the J gene TRBJ1-5; D gene uncertain. Germline V gene lookup returns CDR1 LNHDA and CDR2 SQIVND (reference sequence). The CDR3 loop spans 14 amino acids. Trimming took off 8 bases at V and 0 bases at J, with 11 bases between the two ends. The CDR3 region is CASAMVGSNQPQHF. DNA for the CDR3: TGTGCCAGTGCCATGGTTGGTAGCAATCAGCCCCAGCATTTT.

This rearrangement joins TRBV4-1 to TRBJ2-7; a possible D gene is TRBD1 (6 bases). The germline gives CDR1 MGHRA, CDR2 YSYEKL. Trimming stripped 4 bases from V and 5 bases from J, with 12 bases between. The CDR3 sequence is 13 residues long. CDR3 region: CASSRTNRDEQYF. The CDR3 DNA reads as TGCGCCAGCAGCCGCACGAACAGGGACGAGCAGTACTTC.

J is TRBJ1-1 and V is TRBV5-1, with 8 bases fitting TRBD1. This CDR3 spans 17 amino acids. With V trimmed by 1 base and J by 7 bases, 15 bases remained unmatched. Germline V lookup: CDR1 SGHRS, CDR2 YFSETQ. In DNA form, the CDR3 reads TGCGCCAGCAGCTTGCCCCGGGACAGGCCGACCCAGAGTGAAGCTTTCTTT. Translation: CASSLPRDRPTQSEAFF.

Notes on this clone: A read error may account for a junction end that differs from germline. V is TRBV20-1 and J is TRBJ2-3, with D unresolved. The CDR3 sequence is 11 residues long. Per the germline V gene, CDR1 is DFQATT and CDR2 is SNEGSKA (reference sequence). The CDR3 loop is CSASSTDTQYF. As DNA, the CDR3 is TGCAGTGCTAGCAGCACGGATACGCAGTATTTT.

The rearrangement uses TRBV30 and TRBJ1-1, with TRBD1 matching over 10 bases. The junction had 7 bases not matched to a gene; V was cut back by 4 bases and J by 8 bases. Germline loops: CDR1 GTSNPN, CDR2 SVGIG (reference sequence). The CDR3 extends over 13 amino acids. CDR3 coding DNA: TGTGCCTGGAACTTTGGACAGGGGGAGGAAGCTTTCTTT. Amino acid sequence: CAWNFGQGEEAFF.

The J gene is TRBJ1-4, the V gene TRBV6-5; a possible D gene is TRBD1 (5 bases). Trimming took 6 bases from V and 7 from J, leaving 15 bases between them. This CDR3 contains 14 residues. CDR1 and CDR2 from the germline V gene are MNHEY and SVGAGI. As DNA, the CDR3 is TGTGCCAGCAGACAGAACAGGCTAGGTGAAAAACTGTTTTTT. Residues: CASRQNRLGEKLFF.

CDR3 nucleotides: TGTGCCAGCAGCTTTTACTTAGCGGGGGAAGAGACCCAGTACTTC. Translated, it gives CASSFYLAGEETQYF. The chain links TRBV7-9 to TRBJ2-5; 9 bases are shared with TRBD2. Trimming took 3 bases from V and 3 from J; bases not matched to a gene: 5. CDR1 and CDR2 from the germline V gene are SEHNR and FQNEAQ (reference sequence). The CDR3 length is 15 residues.

This chain connects TRBV19 to TRBJ2-7; D is unresolved. From germline, CDR1 is LNHDA and CDR2 SQIVND (reference sequence). This CDR3 has 13 residues. Trimming shortened V by 1 base and J by 6 bases, and 10 bases separated the two germline ends. The DNA of the CDR3 is TGTGCCAGTAGTATAGGCCCTCGGCTCGAGCAGTACTTC. Encoded protein: CASSIGPRLEQYF.

This clone has just a few counts. The J gene is TRBJ2-3, the V gene TRBV5-1, with D perhaps matching TRBD2 (6 bases). Per germline, CDR1 SGHRS and CDR2 YFSETQ. This CDR3 has 13 residues. With 0 bases removed from V and 5 bases from J, the gap between germline ends came to 7 bases. The CDR3 DNA is TGCGCCAGCAGCTTGGCCGGGAGAGATACGCAGTATTTT. Translating gives CASSLAGRDTQYF. Full variable domain (outside the CDR3, taken from reference TRBV5-1 and TRBJ2-3): KAGVTQTPRYLIKTRGQQVTLSCSPISGHRSVSWYQQTPGQGLQFLFEYFSETQRNKGNFPGRFSGRQFSNSRSEMNVSTLELGDSALYLCASSLAGRDTQYFGPGTRLTVL.